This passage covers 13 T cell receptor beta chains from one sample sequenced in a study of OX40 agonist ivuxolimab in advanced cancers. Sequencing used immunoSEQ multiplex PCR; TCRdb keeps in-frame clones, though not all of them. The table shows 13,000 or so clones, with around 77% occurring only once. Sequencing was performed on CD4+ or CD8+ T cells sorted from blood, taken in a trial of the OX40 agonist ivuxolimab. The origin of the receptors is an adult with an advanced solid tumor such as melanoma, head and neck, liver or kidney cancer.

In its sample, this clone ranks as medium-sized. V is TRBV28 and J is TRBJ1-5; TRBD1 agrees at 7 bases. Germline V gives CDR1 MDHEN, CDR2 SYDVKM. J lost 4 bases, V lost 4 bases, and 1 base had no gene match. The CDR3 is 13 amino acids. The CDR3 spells CASSWTGNQPQHF. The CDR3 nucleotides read TGTGCCAGCAGTTGGACAGGTAATCAGCCCCAGCATTTT. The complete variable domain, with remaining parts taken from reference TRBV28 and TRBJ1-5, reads DVKVTQSSRYLVKRTGEKVFLECVQDMDHENMFWYRQDPGLGLRLIYFSYDVKMKEKGDIPEGYSVSREKKERFSLILESASTNQTSMYLCASSWTGNQPQHFGDGTRLSIL.

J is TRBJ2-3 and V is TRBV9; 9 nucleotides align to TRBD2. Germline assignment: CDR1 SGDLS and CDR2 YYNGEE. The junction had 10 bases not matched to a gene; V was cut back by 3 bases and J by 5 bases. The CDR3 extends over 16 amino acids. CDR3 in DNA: TGTGCCAGCAGCGGGGGGCTAGCGGGATTCTTAGATACGCAGTATTTT. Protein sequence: CASSGGLAGFLDTQYF.

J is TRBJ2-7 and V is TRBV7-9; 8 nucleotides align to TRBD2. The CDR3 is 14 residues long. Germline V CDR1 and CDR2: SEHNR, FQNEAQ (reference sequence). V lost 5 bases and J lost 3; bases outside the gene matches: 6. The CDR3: CASSPDSGIYEQYF. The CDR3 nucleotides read TGTGCCAGCAGCCCAGATAGCGGGATCTACGAGCAGTACTTC.

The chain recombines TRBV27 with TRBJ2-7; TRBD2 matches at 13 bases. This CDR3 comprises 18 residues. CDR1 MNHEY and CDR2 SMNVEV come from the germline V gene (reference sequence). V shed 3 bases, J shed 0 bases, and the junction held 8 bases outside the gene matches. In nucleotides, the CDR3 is TGTGCCAGCAGTTTCCAGCCCGGACTAGCGGGGGCCTCCTACGAGCAGTACTTC. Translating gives CASSFQPGLAGASYEQYF.

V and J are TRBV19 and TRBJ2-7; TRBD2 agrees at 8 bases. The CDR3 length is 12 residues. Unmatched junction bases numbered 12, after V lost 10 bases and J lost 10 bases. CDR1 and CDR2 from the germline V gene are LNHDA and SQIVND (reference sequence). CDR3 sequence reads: CATAAGEGIQYF. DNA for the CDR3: TGTGCCACCGCAGCGGGAGAGGGAATCCAGTACTTC.

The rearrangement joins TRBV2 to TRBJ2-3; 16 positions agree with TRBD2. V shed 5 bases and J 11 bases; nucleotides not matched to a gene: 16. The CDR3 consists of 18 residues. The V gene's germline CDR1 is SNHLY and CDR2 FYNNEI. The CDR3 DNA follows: TGTGCCAGCAGTACCCCTTCGGGACTAGCGGGAGGGCCTGGGGAGCAGTATTTT. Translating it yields CASSTPSGLAGGPGEQYF. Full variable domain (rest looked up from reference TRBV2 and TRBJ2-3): EPEVTQTPSHQVTQMGQEVILRCVPISNHLYFYWYRQILGQKVEFLVSFYNNEISEKSEIFDDQFSVERPDGSNFTLKIRSTKLEDSAMYFCASSTPSGLAGGPGEQYFGPGTRLTVL.

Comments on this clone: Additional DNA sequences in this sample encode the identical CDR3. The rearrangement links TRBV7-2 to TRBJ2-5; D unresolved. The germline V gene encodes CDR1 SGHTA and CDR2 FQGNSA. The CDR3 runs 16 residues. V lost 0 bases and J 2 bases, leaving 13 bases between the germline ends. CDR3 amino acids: CASSLAGRHPQETQYF. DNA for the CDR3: TGTGCCAGCAGCTTAGCCGGCCGACACCCACAAGAGACCCAGTACTTC. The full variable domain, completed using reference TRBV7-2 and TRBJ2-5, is GAGVSQSPSNKVTEKGKDVELRCDPISGHTALYWYRQSLGQGLEFLIYFQGNSAPDKSGLPSDRFSAERTGGSVSTLTIQRTQQEDSAVYLCASSLAGRHPQETQYFGPGTRLLVL.

CDR3 loop: CASSLGRVVGETQYF. The CDR3 coding sequence is TGTGCCAGCAGCTTGGGTCGGGTTGTTGGGGAGACCCAGTACTTC. V is TRBV7-8 and J is TRBJ2-5; D gene uncertain. The germline gives CDR1 SGHVS, CDR2 FQNEAQ. The CDR3 spans 15 residues. Trimming pared 3 bases from V and 5 bases from J, leaving 16 bases between.

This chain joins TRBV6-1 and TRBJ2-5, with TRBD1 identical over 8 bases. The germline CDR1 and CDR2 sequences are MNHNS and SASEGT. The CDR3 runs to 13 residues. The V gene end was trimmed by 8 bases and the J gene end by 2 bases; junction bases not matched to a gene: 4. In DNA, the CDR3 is TGTGCCAGCCCCAGGGGGCCACAAGAGACCCAGTACTTC. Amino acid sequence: CASPRGPQETQYF.

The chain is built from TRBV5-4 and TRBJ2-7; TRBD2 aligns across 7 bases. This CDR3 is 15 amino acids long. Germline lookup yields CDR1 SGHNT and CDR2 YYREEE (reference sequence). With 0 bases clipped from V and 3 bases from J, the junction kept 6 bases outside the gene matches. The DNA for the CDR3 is TGTGCCAGCAGCTTGGATGCGGGAGCCAGCTACGAGCAGTACTTC. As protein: CASSLDAGASYEQYF.

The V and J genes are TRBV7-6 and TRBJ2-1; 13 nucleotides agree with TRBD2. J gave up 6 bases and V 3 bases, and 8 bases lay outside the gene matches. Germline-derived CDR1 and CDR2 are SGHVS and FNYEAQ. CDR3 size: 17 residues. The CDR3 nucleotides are TGTGCCAGCAGCTTGCCTCCAGGGACTAGCGGGATCAATGAGCAGTTCTTC. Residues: CASSLPPGTSGINEQFF.

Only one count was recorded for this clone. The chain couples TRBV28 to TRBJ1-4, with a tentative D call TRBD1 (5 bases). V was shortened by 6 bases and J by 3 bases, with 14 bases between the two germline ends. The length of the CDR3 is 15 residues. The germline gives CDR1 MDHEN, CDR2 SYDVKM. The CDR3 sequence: CASSQGDRSNEKLFF. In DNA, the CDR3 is TGTGCCAGCAGCCAAGGGGATAGGTCTAATGAAAAACTGTTTTTT.

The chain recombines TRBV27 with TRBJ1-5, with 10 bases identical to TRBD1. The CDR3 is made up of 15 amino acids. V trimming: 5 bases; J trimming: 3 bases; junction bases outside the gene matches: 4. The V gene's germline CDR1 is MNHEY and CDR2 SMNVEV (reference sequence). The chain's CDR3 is CASSVGTGVNQPQHF. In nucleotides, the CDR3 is TGTGCCAGCAGTGTCGGGACAGGGGTCAATCAGCCCCAGCATTTT.